Below, 24 T cell receptor beta chains from the same sample are listed, as sequenced in a study of shared clonotypes between healthy human individuals. Produced via immunoSEQ multiplex PCR; TCRdb's table is partial and in-frame only. The data hold about 2.4 million clones, with 90% to 95% observed a single time. The sample comprised naive CD4+ T cells from PBMCs. As to subset: CD45RA+ positively selected. The receptors derive from a man aged 18 to 35 in good health. Some clones in this sample may be carry-over from other donors' samples.

CDR3 region: CASSSHKTGNPGEKLFF. The CDR3 bases are TGTGCCAGCAGCTCTCACAAGACAGGGAATCCAGGTGAAAAACTGTTTTTT. The chain recombines TRBV11-2 with TRBJ1-4, with 7 nucleotides matching TRBD1. Per the germline V gene, CDR1 is SGHAT and CDR2 is FQNNGV. V shed 4 bases, J shed 7 bases, and the junction held 15 bases outside the gene matches. This CDR3 spans 17 amino acids.

This chain joins TRBV7-2 and TRBJ2-7; D is ambiguous. CDR1 and CDR2 from the germline V gene are SGHTA and FQGNSA. V lost 5 bases, J lost 3 bases, and 14 bases lay in between. The CDR3 is 14 amino acids. CDR3: CASSGINIFYEQYF. DNA for the CDR3: TGTGCCAGCAGCGGGATCAACATATTCTACGAGCAGTACTTC.

The genes are TRBV5-1 and TRBJ2-2; D is perhaps TRBD1 (5 bases). The CDR3 consists of 16 residues. Per the germline V gene, CDR1 is SGHRS and CDR2 is YFSETQ. Deletions cut 4 bases from V and 1 base from J, with 14 bases between. The CDR3 reads CASSLSGKGNTGELFF. For the CDR3, the DNA is TGCGCCAGCAGCCTCTCAGGGAAGGGGAACACCGGGGAGCTGTTTTTT.

The chain is built from TRBV7-9 and TRBJ2-1, with 7 positions matching TRBD1. The CDR3 sequence is 16 residues long. CDR1 and CDR2 from the germline V gene are SEHNR and FQNEAQ (reference sequence). With V trimmed by 5 bases and J by 4 bases, 11 bases remained unmatched. CDR3 sequence: CASSARGRQGYNEQFF. The CDR3 DNA sequence: TGTGCCAGCAGCGCCCGCGGCCGACAGGGTTACAATGAGCAGTTCTTC.

This sequence joins TRBV6-6 and TRBJ2-2, with D maybe TRBD1 (5 bases). The CDR3 has 14 residues. Trimming cost V 3 bases and J 6 bases, with 11 bases left between them. From germline, CDR1 is MNHNY and CDR2 SVGAGI (reference sequence). The CDR3 here is CASSYIRVAGELFF. The DNA for the CDR3 is TGTGCCAGCAGTTATATCAGGGTGGCCGGGGAGCTGTTTTTT.

A single count supports this clone. This chain connects TRBV25-1 to TRBJ2-7; D gene uncertain. Looked up from germline, CDR1 is MGHDK and CDR2 is SYGVNS. This CDR3 has 15 residues. Trimming cost V 3 bases and J 0 bases, with 12 bases left between them. CDR3 residues: CASSDSRANSYEQYF. In DNA form, the CDR3 reads TGTGCCAGCAGTGATTCCAGAGCCAACTCCTACGAGCAGTACTTC.

V and J are TRBV5-1 and TRBJ1-1; D is perhaps TRBD1 (6 bases). The CDR3 length is 14 residues. Germline CDR1 reads SGHRS; CDR2 reads YFSETQ. Trimming pared 4 bases from V and 5 bases from J, leaving 15 bases between. CDR3 DNA sequence: TGCGCCAGCAGCCCGACAGGTTGGGGGACTGAAGCTTTCTTT. Translated, it gives CASSPTGWGTEAFF.

The chain employs TRBV6-4 and TRBJ2-1, with 8 positions matching TRBD2. The V gene's germline CDR1 is MRHNA and CDR2 SNTAGT. This CDR3 has 16 amino acids. V lost 3 bases to trimming and J lost 11 bases; unmatched junction nucleotides: 15. The CDR3 reads CASSEKGTRLYDQQFF. The CDR3 DNA follows: TGTGCCAGCAGTGAAAAGGGGACTAGGTTGTATGATCAGCAGTTCTTC.

The chain carries TRBV14 and TRBJ2-1; tentatively, D is TRBD2 (6 bases). The CDR3 consists of 15 residues. CDR1 and CDR2 from the germline V gene are SGHDN and FVKESK. V lost 2 bases to trimming and J lost 4 bases, with 12 bases between them. The CDR3 bases are TGTGCCAGCAGCCAAAGGCGGGACCTTTACAATGAGCAGTTCTTC. It encodes CASSQRRDLYNEQFF.

CDR3 amino acids: CASSLARRGDIQYF. The CDR3 DNA follows: TGTGCCAGCAGCTTGGCCCGGAGAGGAGACATTCAGTACTTC. This chain joins TRBV5-6 and TRBJ2-4; D ambiguous. With 0 bases removed from V and 8 bases from J, the gap between germline ends came to 12 bases. Germline lookup yields CDR1 SGHDT and CDR2 YYEEEE. CDR3 size: 14 residues. The full variable domain, with the rest looked up from reference TRBV5-6 and TRBJ2-4, is DAGVTQSPTHLIKTRGQQVTLRCSPKSGHDTVSWYQQALGQGPQFIFQYYEEEERQRGNFPDRFSGHQFPNYSSELNVNALLLGDSALYLCASSLARRGDIQYFGAGTRLSVL.

This clone was found a few times. V usage is TRBV6-5 and J usage is TRBJ1-2; no reliable D call. Trimming took off 6 bases at V and 4 bases at J, with 12 bases between the two ends. The CDR3 runs to 13 residues. The germline V gene encodes CDR1 MNHEY and CDR2 SVGAGI. In DNA, the CDR3 is TGTGCCAGCAGACCGACCGTTGCCTATGGCTACACCTTC. It specifies CASRPTVAYGYTF.

The table lists this clone with a count of one. The chain joins TRBV4-1 to TRBJ1-1, with TRBD1 identical over 7 bases. Germline CDR1 and CDR2: MGHRA and YSYEKL. Trimming removed 4 bases from V and 4 bases from J; junction bases left unmatched: 9. The CDR3 extends over 15 amino acids. CDR3 coding DNA: TGCGCCAGCAGCCCGGAAGACAGGGTAGGCACTGAAGCTTTCTTT. This encodes CASSPEDRVGTEAFF.

This chain's CDR3 is CASSSSGVRTEAFF. In nucleotides, the CDR3 is TGTGCCAGTAGTAGTTCAGGGGTACGAACTGAAGCTTTCTTT. The J gene is TRBJ1-1, the V gene TRBV19; possible D gene TRBD1, 6 bases. The CDR3 extends over 14 amino acids. The V end was cut by 4 bases, the J end by 5 bases, with 14 bases between. CDR1 is LNHDA and CDR2 is SQIVND in the germline V gene (reference sequence).

A few counts support this clone. The rearrangement uses TRBV19 and TRBJ1-5, with a weak D call TRBD1 (6 bases). Per germline, CDR1 LNHDA and CDR2 SQIVND (reference sequence). V shed 7 bases and J shed 6 bases, with 13 bases lying between them. The CDR3 is 13 residues long. Here the CDR3 reads CASKGRGSQPQHF. The DNA of the CDR3 is TGTGCCAGTAAGGGCAGGGGTTCTCAGCCCCAGCATTTT.

This clone was detected once. J is TRBJ2-3 and V is TRBV9, with 9 bases identical to TRBD2. The CDR3 covers 16 residues. Germline values: CDR1 SGDLS, CDR2 YYNGEE. V trimming: 0 bases; J trimming: 5 bases; junction bases outside the gene matches: 7. The CDR3 is CASSVVGLAGRDTQYF. CDR3 nucleotides: TGTGCCAGCAGCGTAGTCGGCCTAGCGGGAAGAGATACGCAGTATTTT.

This chain uses TRBV21-1 with TRBJ2-7; the table's D call of TRBD1 was not tested on the DNA. TRBV21-1 corresponds to a pseudogene. The CDR3 is 13 amino acids. The CDR3 here is CASTAGYLYEQYF. The DNA for the CDR3 is TGTGCCAGCACGGCAGGGTATTTATACGAGCAGTACTTC.

This clone is a singleton in its sample. The chain has TRBV7-2 and TRBJ2-7; D gene unclear. CDR3 length equals 14 residues. V was trimmed by 0 bases and J by 3 bases, leaving 9 bases between them. The germline V gene has CDR1 SGHTA and CDR2 FQGNSA. The chain's CDR3 is CASSLALTIYEQYF. DNA of the CDR3: TGTGCCAGCAGCTTAGCCCTGACGATCTACGAGCAGTACTTC. The full variable domain, with the rest looked up from reference TRBV7-2 and TRBJ2-7, is GAGVSQSPSNKVTEKGKDVELRCDPISGHTALYWYRQSLGQGLEFLIYFQGNSAPDKSGLPSDRFSAERTGGSVSTLTIQRTQQEDSAVYLCASSLALTIYEQYFGPGTRLTVT.

A note on this clone: Other DNA variants within this sample encode the same CDR3. This rearrangement joins TRBV7-2 to TRBJ1-1; D gene unclear. CDR1 is SGHTA, CDR2 FQGNSA, per germline. This CDR3 has 12 amino acids. V was pared by 3 bases and J by 4 bases, with 6 bases between. The CDR3 DNA is TGTGCCAGCAGCTTCCCGGGCACTGAAGCTTTCTTT. Amino acid sequence: CASSFPGTEAFF. The full variable domain, with the rest looked up from reference TRBV7-2 and TRBJ1-1, is GAGVSQSPSNKVTEKGKDVELRCDPISGHTALYWYRQSLGQGLEFLIYFQGNSAPDKSGLPSDRFSAERTGGSVSTLTIQRTQQEDSAVYLCASSFPGTEAFFGQGTRLTVV.

The rearrangement links TRBV6-5 to TRBJ2-3, with D possibly called TRBD1 or TRBD2 (5 bases each). Trimming left V 5 bases short and J 0 bases short, with 9 bases between. CDR3 length: 14 amino acids. Germline lookup yields CDR1 MNHEY and CDR2 SVGAGI. This CDR3 reads CASSPWGSTDTQYF. The CDR3 DNA reads as TGTGCCAGCAGTCCCTGGGGGAGCACAGATACGCAGTATTTT.

The J gene is TRBJ2-7, the V gene TRBV5-4; 8 bases are shared with TRBD2. Germline trimming cut 4 bases from V and 6 bases from J; bases unmatched to any gene: 9. The V gene's germline CDR1 is SGHNT and CDR2 YYREEE (reference sequence). The CDR3 sequence is 14 residues long. The CDR3 DNA follows: TGTGCCAGCAGCCCGGGGGGGGAGTGGGGCGAGCAGTACTTC. Translation: CASSPGGEWGEQYF.

The chain uses TRBV5-1 and TRBJ1-2, with 8 bases aligning to TRBD1. CDR1 and CDR2 (germline): SGHRS, YFSETQ. J lost 7 bases, V lost 4 bases, and 6 bases had no gene match. The CDR3 has 13 residues. The CDR3 DNA sequence: TGCGCCAGCAGCATCGGGACAGGTTTTGGCTACACCTTC. Its translation: CASSIGTGFGYTF.

This chain connects TRBV28 to TRBJ2-3; TRBD2 matches 11 bases. This CDR3 has 15 residues. The ends lost 6 bases at V and 5 bases at J; junction bases unmatched: 7. Germline loops: CDR1 MDHEN, CDR2 SYDVKM. The CDR3 region is CASSPLGLAGDTQYF. CDR3 DNA: TGTGCCAGCAGCCCTCTAGGACTAGCGGGAGATACGCAGTATTTT.

The rearrangement links TRBV28 to TRBJ1-1; D is uncertain. The CDR3 runs 15 residues. The V end lost 5 bases, the J end lost 1 base, and 14 bases lay between the germline ends. Germline values: CDR1 MDHEN, CDR2 SYDVKM. The CDR3 DNA reads as TGTGCCAGCAGTCAAGACCCGGGGAGGAACACTGAAGCTTTCTTT. Translating it yields CASSQDPGRNTEAFF.

The chain joins TRBV28 to TRBJ2-7; D gene unclear. V was clipped by 7 bases and J by 0 bases, with 13 bases between them. This CDR3 is 14 amino acids long. From germline, CDR1 is MDHEN and CDR2 SYDVKM. In nucleotides, the CDR3 is TGTGCCAGCACCTCCCGGCCGCACTCCTACGAGCAGTACTTC. Its translation: CASTSRPHSYEQYF. The variable domain in full, with the rest retrieved from reference TRBV28 and TRBJ2-7, is DVKVTQSSRYLVKRTGEKVFLECVQDMDHENMFWYRQDPGLGLRLIYFSYDVKMKEKGDIPEGYSVSREKKERFSLILESASTNQTSMYLCASTSRPHSYEQYFGPGTRLTVT.